Listed below are T cell receptor beta chains from one sample, sequenced in a study of T cells after yellow fever vaccination. Using its own MiXCR run on the 5' RACE reads, TCRdb lists one record per CDR3 protein. The table lists over 250,000 distinct CDR3 sequences, around 4.9% of them singletons. The sample here was CD4+ T cells sorted from PBMCs, taken on the day of the yellow fever booster vaccination. The source of these receptors is a man aged 18 to 29 who received the YFV17D yellow fever vaccine. CDR3s include the opening cysteine and the closing phenylalanine or tryptophan. The order of the fields is clone size, J gene, V gene, D gene, CDR3 DNA, CDR3 protein. The D gene is left open where the match is weak. Expanded clones get a size class; other rows say once, few or many, or leave the size out.

>many|TRBJ2-3|TRBV6-2/TRBV6-3|TRBD2
TGTGCCGGTGACTCGGGACTAGGCACAGATACGCAGTATTTT
CAGDSGLGTDTQYF
>many|TRBJ2-1|TRBV20-1|NA
TGCAGTGCTCCGGCCCGCCTAGCGAAGGGGGAGCAGTTCTTC
CSAPARLAKGEQFF
>few|TRBJ2-1|TRBV9|NA
TGTGCCAGCAGCGCCGAAGATGAGCAGTTCTTC
CASSAEDEQFF
>NA|TRBJ1-3|TRBV4-3|TRBD1
TGCGCCAGCAGCTACGACGCCGGGACAGAGGAAAACACCATATATTTT
CASSYDAGTEENTIYF
>many|TRBJ1-2|TRBV11-2|NA
TGTGCCAGCAGCTCCGGCGGAAGCTGGGATAACTATGGCTACACCTTC
CASSSGGSWDNYGYTF
>many|TRBJ2-5|TRBV5-1|NA
TGCGCCAGCTCCTCGGGGCCGGGAGAGACCCAGTACTTC
CASSSGPGETQYF
>many|TRBJ1-1|TRBV18|NA
TGTGCCAGCTCACCACAGGGGTTAGGCACTGAAGCTTTCTTT
CASSPQGLGTEAFF
>NA|TRBJ2-1|TRBV5-1|NA
TGCGCCAGCAAATTCAGTTCTCGCTACAATGAGCAGTTCTTC
CASKFSSRYNEQFF
>NA|TRBJ2-1|TRBV6-2/TRBV6-3|NA
TGTGCCAGCAACAAAGCCTCGGTCCCTGGGTTATATGAGCAGTTCTTC
CASNKASVPGLYEQFF
>few|TRBJ2-3|TRBV7-2|TRBD2
TGTGCCAGCAGCACCCGGACTAGCGGGGGGTCCACAGATACGCAGTATTTT
CASSTRTSGGSTDTQYF
>NA|TRBJ2-5|TRBV3-1|NA
TGTGCCAGCAGCCCTGGGACAAGCCGACAGACCCAGTACTTC
CASSPGTSRQTQYF
>few|TRBJ1-1|TRBV4-3|NA
TGCGCCAGCAGCCAAGAGAGGGTAGGGACTGAAGCTTTCTTT
CASSQERVGTEAFF
>few|TRBJ1-2|TRBV18|TRBD1
TGTGCCAGCTCACCGATCTCGGACAGGCCAAACTATGGCTACACCTTC
CASSPISDRPNYGYTF
>few|TRBJ2-6|TRBV25-1|TRBD2
TGTGCCAGCACCGAGGGAGGGTCTGGGGCCAACGTCCTGACTTTC
CASTEGGSGANVLTF
>NA|TRBJ2-1|TRBV6-2/TRBV6-3|NA
TGTGCCAGCAGTTACGTCTGGGGGATCGGGTACAATGAGCAGTTCTTC
CASSYVWGIGYNEQFF
>few|TRBJ2-3|TRBV27|TRBD2
TGTGCCAGCAGTGCTTTAAGAGGGGAGGGATACTCCGTTACAGATACGCAGTATTTT
CASSALRGEGYSVTDTQYF